This is a list of T cell receptor beta chains from one sample in a study of glioma-infiltrating T cells after dendritic cell vaccination. Method: immunoSEQ multiplex PCR; TCRdb's copy keeps in-frame clones and lacks some. The sample consists of fewer than 70,000 clones, more than 70% of them appearing once. The specimen comprised blood, sampled after dendritic cell vaccination. The receptors originated from a human donor with glioblastoma. CDR3s include the opening cysteine and the closing phenylalanine or tryptophan. D genes are given only for firm matches. Size values are once, few and many counts, or a class for expanded clones, and some rows have none.

clone_size | j_call | d_call | v_call | cdr3_nt | cdr3_aa
. | TRBJ2-5 | . | TRBV4-2 | TGTGCCAGCAGCCAAGAATCGGCGCGGGAGACCCAGTACTTC | CASSQESARETQYF
. | TRBJ2-4 | . | TRBV7-6 | TGTGCCAGCAGCCATCCGGGATCCAAAAACATTCAGTACTTC | CASSHPGSKNIQYF
few | TRBJ2-4 | TRBD1 | TRBV19 | TGTGCCAGTGGGATGACAGGGAATCCCGGTCTTGCCAAAAACATTCAGTACTTC | CASGMTGNPGLAKNIQYF
. | TRBJ1-2 | . | TRBV19 | TGTGCCAGTAGTACCCATGCGGGCGACTATGGCTACACCTTC | CASSTHAGDYGYTF
few | TRBJ1-1 | . | TRBV4-3 | TGCGCCAGCAGCCCCTTAGGAGGGGAGTTGACTGAAGCTTTCTTT | CASSPLGGELTEAFF
. | TRBJ2-5 | TRBD1 | TRBV5-1 | TGCGCCAGCAGCCCCGGACAGGTCCAAGAGACCCAGTACTTC | CASSPGQVQETQYF
once | TRBJ1-2 | . | TRBV18 | TGTGCCAGCTCACCACCAGGGGCCTATGGCTACACCTTC | CASSPPGAYGYTF
. | TRBJ1-2 | . | TRBV19 | TGTGCCAGTAGTATAGATCGGGGACTGGACTATGGCTACACCTTC | CASSIDRGLDYGYTF
. | TRBJ2-4 | . | TRBV28 | TGTGCCAGTCAGAATTTAGCCAAAAACATTCAGTACTTC | CASQNLAKNIQYF
. | TRBJ1-3 | TRBD1 | TRBV9 | TGTGCCAGCAGCTGGACCGGGACAGGGGCTGGAAACACCATATATTTT | CASSWTGTGAGNTIYF
. | TRBJ2-3 | TRBD2 | TRBV19 | TGTGCCAGTAGTGCGGGGGTTAGCACAGATACGCAGTATTTT | CASSAGVSTDTQYF
. | TRBJ1-5 | . | TRBV4-2 | TGTGCCAGCAGCCAAGGCTACGGGGACAATCAGCCCCAGCATTTT | CASSQGYGDNQPQHF
. | TRBJ2-4 | TRBD1 | TRBV10-3 | TGTGCCATCAGTGTACAGGGGAGACAAAACATTCAGTACTTC | CAISVQGRQNIQYF
. | TRBJ2-1 | TRBD2 | TRBV2 | TGTGCCAGCAGTGAATGGGCTAGCGGGGGGGACCTCTACAATGAGCAGTTCTTC | CASSEWASGGDLYNEQFF
. | TRBJ2-1 | TRBD2 | TRBV27 | TGTGCCAGCAGTTTATCAGGGCCGGGACTAGCGGGGGGGGTGTACAATGAGCAGTTCTTC | CASSLSGPGLAGGVYNEQFF
few | TRBJ1-3 | . | TRBV14 | TGTGCCAGCAGGCTTACAGGGTCTGGAAACACCATATATTTT | CASRLTGSGNTIYF
. | TRBJ2-3 | TRBD2 | TRBV5-8 | TGTGCCAGCAGCTTGGGCGGGGGGGATACAGATACGCAGTATTTT | CASSLGGGDTDTQYF
. | TRBJ2-7 | TRBD1 | TRBV19 | TGTGCCAGTAGTATCCGACAGGGGTACGAGCAGTACTTC | CASSIRQGYEQYF
. | TRBJ2-7 | . | TRBV7-8 | TGTGCCAGCAGCTTACCCTACAGGGAGTCGCCGTACGAGCAGTACTTC | CASSLPYRESPYEQYF
. | TRBJ1-2 | TRBD1 | TRBV5-3 | TGTGCCAGAAGCAGGGACAGATCCTATGGCTACACCTTC | CARSRDRSYGYTF
once | TRBJ2-6 | . | TRBV7-6 | TGTGCCAGCAGCTTAGGAGGCTCTGGGGCCAACGTCCTGACTTTC | CASSLGGSGANVLTF
. | TRBJ2-2 | . | TRBV4-1 | TGCGCCAGCAGCCAAGATTCTGCAGGGTACACCGGGGAGCTGTTTTTT | CASSQDSAGYTGELFF
. | TRBJ2-3 | . | TRBV9 | TGTGCCAGCAGCGTAGCTAGTAGGCCAGATACGCAGTATTTT | CASSVASRPDTQYF